This TCR beta chain was identified in a study of blood T cell repertoires in COVID-19. Whole-study context: Sources were T cells, B-cell-depleted T cells, or PBMCs; the material itself was cDNA or gDNA.

Original processing notes: For nucleated cells, counts were estimated from reference gene primer amplification. Repertoires were generated with immunoSEQ multiplex PCR, while TCRdb's copy carries only in-frame clones and drops some. V, J and clone size were drawn from that table, and D and trimming were deduced from the DNA. The table includes approximately 280,000 clones, around 88% detected once. Cohorts were based on clinical histories the participants reported. Donors in Cohort 3 who had recovered were those with two negative PCRs, healthcare professional clearance, or resolution of their symptoms. The V gene's germline CDR1 is KGHSH and CDR2 LQKENI. The CDR3 has 16 residues. V lost 3 bases, J lost 4 bases, and 8 bases stayed unmatched.

The source of this sequence is a woman in her 40s who had recovered from COVID-19. This sequence joins TRBV18 and TRBJ2-1, with TRBD1 identical over 8 bases. Material for sequencing was PBMCs or T cells enriched from blood (not recorded which). CDR3 sequence reads: CASSPISGGLYNEQFF. The CDR3 DNA follows: TGTGCCAGCTCACCTATCTCAGGGGGCCTTTACAATGAGCAGTTCTTC.